This entry describes one T cell receptor (beta chain). Its antigen remains unidentified. CDR3 size: 14 residues. Germline assignment: CDR1 PRHDT and CDR2 FYEKMQ (reference sequence). CD45RO-CCR7+CD27+CD95- characterized naive CD8+ T cells. In preparing the TRB cDNA libraries, 5' RACE with UMI labels was used. TCRdb re-called the 5' RACE reads, yielding one record per CDR3 amino acid sequence without DNA. Its listing shows about 130,000 distinct CDR3 sequences. The data were taken from a study of CXCR3-negative and CXCR3-positive naive CD8 T cells. The study, taken as a whole, reports: Memory, not naive, CXCR3-negative and CXCR3-positive cells differed in TRBV-TRBJ usage.

Material: naive CXCR3- CD8+ T cells from blood. Subset indicated: CD45RO-CCR7+CD27+CD95- naive CD8+ T cells lacking CXCR3 (TNR3-). This chain joins TRBV13 and TRBJ2-3; TCRdb reports TRBD2, a call that lacks DNA to check it against. This sequence originates from a human donor in good health. Some clones in this sample may be carry-over from other donors' samples. The CDR3: CASSLTPPPDTQYF.